The clone carrying this T cell receptor beta chain was seen many times. The germline V gene has CDR1 MNHNY and CDR2 SVGAGI (reference sequence). After removal of 7 bases from V and 9 bases from J, the junction contained 11 bases not matched to a gene. The CDR3 runs to 14 residues. The time point denotes: patch test 3, about 24 weeks after DPC sensitization. As for treatment: therapeutic diphenylcyclopropenone sensitization with weekly scalp DPC. The authors' total RNA extraction used unfractionated whole blood. These data originate in a study of human T cells and chemical hapten exposure. TCRdb used MiXCR to reprocess the RACE reads, holding one entry per CDR3 protein. The profile shows roughly 50,000 distinct CDR3 sequences, approximately 9.9% of them singletons.

This specimen consisted of whole blood, obtained in connection with sensitization to the hapten diphenylcyclopropenone (DPC). This receptor was identified in a woman in her 40s with alopecia areata. Some clones in this sample may be carry-over from other donors' samples. This rearrangement joins TRBV6-6 to TRBJ2-1; TRBD2 matches 8 bases. The CDR3 coding sequence is TGTGCCAGCACATGGTCGGGGAGCGGGGGTGAGCAGTTCTTC. Translating it yields CASTWSGSGGEQFF.